This T cell receptor (beta chain) is drawn from a study of patients and donors after allogeneic stem cell transplantation. CDR1 and CDR2 from the germline V gene are SGHTA and FQGNSA. Trimming removed 4 bases at V and 5 bases at J, with 17 bases between. This CDR3 has 15 residues. MiXCR, applied by TCRdb to the RT-PCR reads, yields one record per CDR3 protein. The repertoire holds 70,000 or so distinct CDR3 sequences, about a quarter seen once, with roughly 29% in the top ten. This clonotype showed up many times. Sample: blood, either unsorted or a sorted T cell fraction (not recorded which). The receptor was derived from a human donor who was either an allogeneic HSCT recipient or a stem cell or donor lymphocyte infusion donor (not recorded which). It is not recorded whose cells these are; they may come from a transplant donor. The chain has TRBV7-2 and TRBJ1-1; D is perhaps TRBD1 (5 bases). The CDR3 loop reads CASSYRRGSTTEAFF. Here the CDR3 DNA reads TGTGCCAGCAGCTACCGACGGGGCTCGACAACTGAAGCTTTCTTT.